The subject of this entry is one T cell receptor beta chain. What it recognizes is unknown. RNA transcripts were the template for amplifying TCR beta CDR3 regions. HTBI primers were used for first-round RT-PCR of the TCR CDR3. TCRdb reprocessed the multiplex PCR reads with MiXCR, giving one entry per CDR3 protein. Among roughly 740,000 distinct CDR3 sequences listed, around 17% were seen once. These data originate in a study of T cells in Graves' hyperthyroidism and ophthalmopathy. Study-level points and caveats: The majority of expanded thyroid clonotypes above 0.001 also appeared in blood.

V lost 4 bases and J lost 10, with 15 bases in between. This CDR3 region has 13 residues. Germline V lookup: CDR1 SGDLS, CDR2 YYNGEE. Exclusion of a patient resulted from uncontrolled infection, other autoimmune disease, pregnancy or lactation. The sequence was obtained from a man aged 18 to 29 with Graves' hyperthyroidism. Sequencing was performed on blood. This chain joins TRBV9 and TRBJ2-1; possibly TRBD2 for D (6 bases). The CDR3 sequence is CASSYRDSREQFF. The CDR3, as DNA: TGTGCCAGCAGCTACCGGGACTCCAGAGAGCAGTTCTTC.